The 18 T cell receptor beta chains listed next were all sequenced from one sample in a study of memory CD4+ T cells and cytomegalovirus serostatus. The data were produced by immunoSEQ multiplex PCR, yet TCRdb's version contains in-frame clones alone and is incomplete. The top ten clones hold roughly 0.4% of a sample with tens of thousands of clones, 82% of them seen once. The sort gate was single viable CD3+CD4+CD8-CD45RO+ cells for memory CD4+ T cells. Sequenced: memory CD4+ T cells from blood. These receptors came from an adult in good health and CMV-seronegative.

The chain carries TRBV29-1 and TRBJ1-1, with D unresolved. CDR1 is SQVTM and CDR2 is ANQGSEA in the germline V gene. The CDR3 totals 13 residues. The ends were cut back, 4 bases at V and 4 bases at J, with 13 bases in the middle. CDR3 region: CSVGGGLGTEAFF. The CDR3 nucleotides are TGCAGCGTTGGAGGAGGGCTGGGCACTGAAGCTTTCTTT.

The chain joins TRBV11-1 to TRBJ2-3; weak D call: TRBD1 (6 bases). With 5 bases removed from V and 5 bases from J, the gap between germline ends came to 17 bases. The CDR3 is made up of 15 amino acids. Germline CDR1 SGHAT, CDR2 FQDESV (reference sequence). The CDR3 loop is CASSHYRRDIDTQYF. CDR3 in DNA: TGTGCCAGCAGCCATTACCGCCGGGACATAGATACGCAGTATTTT.

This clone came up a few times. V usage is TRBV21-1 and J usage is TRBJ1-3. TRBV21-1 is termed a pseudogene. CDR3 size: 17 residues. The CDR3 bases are TGTGCCAGCAGCAACGAAAGGGTTGTTCACTCTGGAAACACCATATATTTT. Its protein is CASSNERVVHSGNTIYF.

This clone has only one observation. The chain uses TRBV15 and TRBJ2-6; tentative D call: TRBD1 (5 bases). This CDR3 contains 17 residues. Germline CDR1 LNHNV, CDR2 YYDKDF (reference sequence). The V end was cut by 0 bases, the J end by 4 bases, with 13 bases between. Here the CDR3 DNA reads TGTGCCACCAGCAGAGATCGCGACAGTGGAGGGGCCAACGTCCTGACTTTC. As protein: CATSRDRDSGGANVLTF.

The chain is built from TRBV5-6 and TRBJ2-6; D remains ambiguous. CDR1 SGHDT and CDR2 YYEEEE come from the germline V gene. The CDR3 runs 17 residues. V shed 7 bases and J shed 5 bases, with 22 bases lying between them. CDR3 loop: CASGLSKSQSRANVLTF. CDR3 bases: TGTGCCAGCGGGTTGAGCAAGTCACAAAGTCGGGCCAACGTCCTGACTTTC.

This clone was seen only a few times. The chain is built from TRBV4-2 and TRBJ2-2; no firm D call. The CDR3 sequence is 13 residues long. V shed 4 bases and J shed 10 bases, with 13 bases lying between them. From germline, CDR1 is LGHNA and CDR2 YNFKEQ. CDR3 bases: TGTGCCAGCAGCCTTAAGGGCCAGGCGGAGCTGTTTTTT. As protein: CASSLKGQAELFF.

CDR3 nucleotide sequence: TGCGCCAGCAGCCTAAACGAGGGGCCCTCGAGAGCACCCCTCCACTTT. Translating gives CASSLNEGPSRAPLHF. The chain employs TRBV5-1 and TRBJ1-6, with a weak D call TRBD1 (5 bases). The germline V and J ends were trimmed by 4 bases and 11 bases, with 22 bases remaining between them. This CDR3 contains 16 residues. CDR1 and CDR2 from the germline V gene are SGHRS and YFSETQ.

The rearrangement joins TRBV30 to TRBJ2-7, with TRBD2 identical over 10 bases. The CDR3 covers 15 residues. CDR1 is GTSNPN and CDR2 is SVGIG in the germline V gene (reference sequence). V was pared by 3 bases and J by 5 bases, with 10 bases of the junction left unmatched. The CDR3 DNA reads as TGTGCCTGGAGAAGAGGGTCTAGCGGGGGCCACGAGCAGTACTTC. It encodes CAWRRGSSGGHEQYF.

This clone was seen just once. This chain's CDR3 is CSVRQAANYGYTF. CDR3 in DNA: TGCAGCGTTAGACAGGCCGCTAACTATGGCTACACCTTC. This chain links TRBV29-1 with TRBJ1-2; D might be TRBD1 (6 bases). Per germline, CDR1 SQVTM and CDR2 ANQGSEA. Trimming took off 5 bases at V and 0 bases at J, with 10 bases between the two ends. The CDR3 contains 13 residues.

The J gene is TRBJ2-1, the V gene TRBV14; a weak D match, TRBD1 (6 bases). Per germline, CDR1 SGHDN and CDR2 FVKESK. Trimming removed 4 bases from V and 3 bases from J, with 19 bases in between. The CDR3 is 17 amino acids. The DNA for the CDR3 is TGTGCCAGCAGCCGCTCCGGTGGGGGCCTTATCTACAATGAGCAGTTCTTC. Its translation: CASSRSGGGLIYNEQFF.

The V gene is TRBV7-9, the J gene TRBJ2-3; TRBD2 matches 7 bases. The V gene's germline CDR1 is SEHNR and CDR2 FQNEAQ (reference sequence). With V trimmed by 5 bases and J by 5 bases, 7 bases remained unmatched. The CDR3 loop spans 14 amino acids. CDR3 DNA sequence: TGTGCCAGCAGCCTGAACGGGGGGAAAGATACGCAGTATTTT. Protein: CASSLNGGKDTQYF.

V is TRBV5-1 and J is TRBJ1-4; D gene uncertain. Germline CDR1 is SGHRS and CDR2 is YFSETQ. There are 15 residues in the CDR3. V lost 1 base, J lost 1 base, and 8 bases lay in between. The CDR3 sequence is CASSLPTGTNEKLFF. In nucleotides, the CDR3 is TGCGCCAGCAGCTTGCCGACGGGAACTAATGAAAAACTGTTTTTT. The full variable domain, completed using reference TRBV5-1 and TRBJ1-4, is KAGVTQTPRYLIKTRGQQVTLSCSPISGHRSVSWYQQTPGQGLQFLFEYFSETQRNKGNFPGRFSGRQFSNSRSEMNVSTLELGDSALYLCASSLPTGTNEKLFFGSGTQLSVL.

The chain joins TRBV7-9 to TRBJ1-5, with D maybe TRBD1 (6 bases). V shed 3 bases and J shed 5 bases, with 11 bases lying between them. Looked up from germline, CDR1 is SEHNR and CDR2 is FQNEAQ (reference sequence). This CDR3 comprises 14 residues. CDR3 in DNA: TGTGCCAGCAGCTTTGGGACACGGGATCAGCCCCAGCATTTT. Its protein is CASSFGTRDQPQHF.

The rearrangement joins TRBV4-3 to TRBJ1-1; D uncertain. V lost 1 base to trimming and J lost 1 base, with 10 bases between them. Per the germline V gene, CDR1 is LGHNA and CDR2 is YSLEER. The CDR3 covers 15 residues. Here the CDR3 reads CASSQVVSSNTEAFF. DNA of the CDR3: TGCGCCAGCAGCCAAGTGGTTTCGTCGAACACTGAAGCTTTCTTT.

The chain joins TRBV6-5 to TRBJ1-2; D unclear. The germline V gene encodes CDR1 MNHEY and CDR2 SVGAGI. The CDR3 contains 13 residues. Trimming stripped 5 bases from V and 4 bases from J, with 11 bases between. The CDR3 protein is CASSPRTRYGYTF. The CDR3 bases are TGTGCCAGCAGTCCAAGGACCCGCTATGGCTACACCTTC.

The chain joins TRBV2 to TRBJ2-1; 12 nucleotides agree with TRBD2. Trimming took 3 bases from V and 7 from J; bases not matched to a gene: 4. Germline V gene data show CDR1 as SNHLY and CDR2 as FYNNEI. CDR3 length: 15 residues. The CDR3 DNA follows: TGTGCCAGCAGTGAGTCTAGCGGGGGGGCAAATGAGCAGTTCTTC. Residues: CASSESSGGANEQFF.

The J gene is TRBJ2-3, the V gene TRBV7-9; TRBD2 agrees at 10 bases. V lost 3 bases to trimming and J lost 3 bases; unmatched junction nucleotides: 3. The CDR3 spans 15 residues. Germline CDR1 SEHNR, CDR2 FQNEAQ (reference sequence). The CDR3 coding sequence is TGTGCCAGCAGCTTTACTAGCGGGGCGACAGATACGCAGTATTTT. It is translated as CASSFTSGATDTQYF. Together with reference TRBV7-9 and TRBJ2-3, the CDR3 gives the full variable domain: DTGVSQNPRHKITKRGQNVTFRCDPISEHNRLYWYRQTLGQGPEFLTYFQNEAQLEKSRLLSDRFSAERPKGSFSTLEIQRTEQGDSAMYLCASSFTSGATDTQYFGPGTRLTVL.

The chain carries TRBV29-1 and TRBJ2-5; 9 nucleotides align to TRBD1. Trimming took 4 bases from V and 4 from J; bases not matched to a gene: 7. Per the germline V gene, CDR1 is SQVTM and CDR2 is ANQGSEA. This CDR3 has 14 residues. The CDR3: CSVAGQGFGETQYF. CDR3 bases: TGCAGCGTTGCGGGACAGGGCTTTGGAGAGACCCAGTACTTC.